The 17 T cell receptor beta chains below all came from one sample that was sequenced in a study of regulatory T cells in long-lasting Graves disease. Library construction for TCR beta used iRepertoire HTBI primers and Arm-PCR of CDR3 regions. TCRdb re-called the multiplex PCR reads through MiXCR, storing one row per CDR3 protein. Among over 350,000 distinct CDR3 sequences listed, around 20% were seen once. Time point noted: persistent/refractory GD, antithyroid drugs over 5 years with positive TRAb. Scientists built the TCR library using RNA that was extracted from PBMCs. Sequencing used peripheral blood mononuclear cells (PBMCs), obtained when the disease was refractory, from a patient treated with antithyroid drugs. These receptors all come from a female donor with Graves disease.

The chain couples TRBV10-3 to TRBJ2-5; 9 bases align to TRBD1. V gave up 10 bases and J gave up 4 bases; unmatched junction bases: 7. Per germline, CDR1 ENHRY and CDR2 SYGVKD. The CDR3 loop spans 13 amino acids. Here the CDR3 reads CASTRDRAETQYF. CDR3 DNA sequence: TGTGCCAGCACCAGGGACAGGGCAGAGACCCAGTACTTC.

In this sample, this clonotype turned up a few times. J is TRBJ2-5 and V is TRBV7-8; D unresolved. Germline assignment: CDR1 SGHVS and CDR2 FQNEAQ. V was shortened by 2 bases and J by 1 base, with 11 bases between the two germline ends. This CDR3 has 15 amino acids. The CDR3 protein is CASSLWSHPQETQYF. CDR3 coding DNA: TGTGCCAGCAGCTTATGGAGCCACCCCCAAGAGACCCAGTACTTC.

This clonotype was observed many times. This sequence joins TRBV7-2 and TRBJ2-7; TRBD2 agrees at 8 bases. CDR1 SGHTA and CDR2 FQGNSA come from the germline V gene. The CDR3 is made up of 16 amino acids. J lost 5 bases, V lost 5 bases, and 14 bases had no gene match. CDR3 sequence reads: CASSLFGAGVSDEQYF. In DNA form, the CDR3 reads TGTGCCAGCAGCCTGTTTGGAGCGGGAGTATCCGACGAGCAGTACTTC.

The chain recombines TRBV2 with TRBJ2-7; possibly TRBD2 for D (5 bases). V lost 5 bases to trimming and J lost 2 bases, with 16 bases between them. This CDR3 has 15 residues. CDR1 is SNHLY, CDR2 FYNNEI, per germline. The CDR3 protein is CASSLSRGPPYEQYF. Here the CDR3 DNA reads TGTGCCAGCAGTTTAAGTCGCGGGCCCCCCTACGAGCAGTACTTC.

This clonotype was picked up a small number of times. The chain employs TRBV28 and TRBJ2-3, with 10 bases identical to TRBD2. V dropped 6 bases and J dropped 5; count of bases not matched to a gene: 14. This CDR3 has 17 amino acids. Per the germline V gene, CDR1 is MDHEN and CDR2 is SYDVKM. The CDR3 bases are TGTGCCAGCAGCCCCTCCCTAGCGGGAGTTCATGGAGATACGCAGTATTTT. Amino acid sequence: CASSPSLAGVHGDTQYF.

The chain has TRBV28 and TRBJ2-7; 7 bases agree with TRBD2. Germline CDR1 is MDHEN and CDR2 is SYDVKM. This CDR3 is 15 amino acids long. Germline trimming cut 3 bases from V and 0 bases from J; bases unmatched to any gene: 5. Here the CDR3 reads CASSFLASGSYEQYF. The CDR3 DNA sequence: TGTGCCAGCAGTTTTCTCGCTAGCGGCTCCTACGAGCAGTACTTC.

In its sample, this clonotype was seen a few times. J is TRBJ1-5 and V is TRBV6-2 or TRBV6-3, with 7 bases aligning to TRBD1. V was pared by 6 bases and J by 5 bases, with 4 bases of the junction left unmatched. CDR1 and CDR2 from the germline V gene are MNHEY and SVGEGT. The CDR3 totals 13 residues. The chain's CDR3 is CASREGAYQPQHF. CDR3 bases: TGTGCCAGCAGGGAGGGGGCATATCAGCCCCAGCATTTT.

This clonotype was counted at least ten times. The rearrangement uses TRBV28 and TRBJ1-2, with no clear D. This CDR3 region has 13 residues. Germline CDR1 is MDHEN and CDR2 is SYDVKM. The germline V and J ends were trimmed by 4 bases and 3 bases, with 9 bases remaining between them. The CDR3 DNA reads TGTGCCAGCAGTTCCCCCGGGCACTATGGCTACACCTTC. This translates into CASSSPGHYGYTF.

The chain recombines TRBV6-2 or TRBV6-3 with TRBJ2-3; the match to TRBD2 covers 10 bases. Per the germline V gene, CDR1 is MNHEY and CDR2 is SVGEGT. Trimming took 2 bases from V and 8 from J; bases not matched to a gene: 7. The CDR3 is 15 amino acids. The DNA of the CDR3 is TGTGCCAGCAGTTACGAACTAGCGGGACTTCGTACGCAGTATTTT. It encodes CASSYELAGLRTQYF.

This clonotype appeared many times. The rearrangement links TRBV12-3 or TRBV12-4 to TRBJ2-7; D gene uncertain. This CDR3 is 13 amino acids long. Trimming took off 7 bases at V and 6 bases at J, with 16 bases between the two ends. The CDR3 DNA reads as TGTGCCAGCACCAAGGAGCACTTGGGCGAGCAGTACTTC. Protein: CASTKEHLGEQYF.

The chain employs TRBV14 and TRBJ2-5; 7 bases align to TRBD2. The CDR3 is made up of 18 amino acids. CDR1 and CDR2 from the germline V gene are SGHDN and FVKESK. Trimming cost V 3 bases and J 5 bases; bases outside gene matches: 18. The CDR3 DNA is TGTGCCAGCAGCCATCAGAGGGGCACTACTAGCGCGGAGGAGACCCAGTACTTC. The encoded protein is CASSHQRGTTSAEETQYF.

This clonotype has only one observation. The J gene is TRBJ1-5, the V gene TRBV18; D gene uncertain. Germline V gives CDR1 KGHSH, CDR2 LQKENI. This CDR3 is 15 amino acids long. Trimming removed 4 bases at V and 8 bases at J, with 18 bases between. CDR3 sequence (DNA): TGTGCCAGCTCACTAAGGAGGTCCAGAGGTGAGCCCCAGCATTTT. Translating it yields CASSLRRSRGEPQHF.

On this clonotype itself: This may be a read error, as it is one base from a much larger clone. The chain couples TRBV7-9 to TRBJ2-7; no reliable D call. The V and J ends lost 0 bases and 6 bases respectively, with 12 bases between them. The CDR3 covers 14 residues. CDR1 SEHNR and CDR2 FQNEAQ come from the germline V gene (reference sequence). The CDR3 bases are TGTGCCAGCAGCTTAGCAGTGACAACCTGCGAGCAGTACTTC. Translated, it gives CASSLAVTTCEQYF.

This clonotype was recorded many times. This chain uses TRBV28 with TRBJ2-7; D gene unclear. The CDR3 totals 14 residues. The germline V gene encodes CDR1 MDHEN and CDR2 SYDVKM. The V gene lost 6 bases and the J gene lost 6 bases, with 18 bases spanning the gap. CDR3 loop: CASSQILGSGEQYF. The CDR3 DNA sequence: TGTGCCAGCAGCCAGATTTTGGGGTCGGGCGAGCAGTACTTC.

This clonotype was found many times. This chain joins TRBV20-1 and TRBJ1-1, with a possible D match to TRBD1 (5 bases). The length of the CDR3 is 15 residues. Germline V gives CDR1 DFQATT, CDR2 SNEGSKA (reference sequence). V lost 5 bases to trimming and J lost 0 bases, with 16 bases between them. The DNA for the CDR3 is TGCAGTGCTGAAGACGCCAGGGCCATGAACACTGAAGCTTTCTTT. Encoded protein: CSAEDARAMNTEAFF.

This clonotype came up many times. The chain joins TRBV6-1 to TRBJ1-2, with D possibly being TRBD1 (6 bases). Germline assignment: CDR1 MNHNS and CDR2 SASEGT. The CDR3 is 14 residues long. V lost 6 bases and J lost 4, with 15 bases in between. CDR3 residues: CASSPPGTSYGYTF. The CDR3 DNA reads as TGTGCCAGCAGCCCCCCCGGGACATCCTATGGCTACACCTTC.

The chain carries TRBV6-2 or TRBV6-3 and TRBJ2-2; D gene ambiguous. Trimming removed 5 bases at V and 5 bases at J, with 9 bases between. The CDR3 covers 13 residues. Germline assignment: CDR1 MNHEY and CDR2 SVGEGT. CDR3: CASSKSETGELFF. CDR3 DNA sequence: TGTGCCAGCAGTAAAAGTGAAACCGGGGAGCTGTTTTTT.